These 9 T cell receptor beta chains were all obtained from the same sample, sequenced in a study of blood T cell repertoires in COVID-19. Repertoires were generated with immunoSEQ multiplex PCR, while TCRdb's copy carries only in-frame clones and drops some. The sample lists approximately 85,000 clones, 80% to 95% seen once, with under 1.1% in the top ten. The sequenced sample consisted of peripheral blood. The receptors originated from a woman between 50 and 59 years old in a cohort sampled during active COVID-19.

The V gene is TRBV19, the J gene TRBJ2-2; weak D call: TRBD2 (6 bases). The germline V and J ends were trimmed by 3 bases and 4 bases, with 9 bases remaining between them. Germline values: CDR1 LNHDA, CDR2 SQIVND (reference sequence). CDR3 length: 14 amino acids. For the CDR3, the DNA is TGTGCCAGTAGTATTGGCGGGGTCACCGGGGAGCTGTTTTTT. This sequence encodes CASSIGGVTGELFF.

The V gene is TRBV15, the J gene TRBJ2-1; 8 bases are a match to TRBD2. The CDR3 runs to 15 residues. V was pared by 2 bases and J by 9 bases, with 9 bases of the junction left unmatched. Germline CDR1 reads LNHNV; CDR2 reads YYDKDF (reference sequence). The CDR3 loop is CATSRPSPLAGEQFF. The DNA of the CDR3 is TGTGCCACCAGCAGACCTTCGCCTCTAGCGGGTGAGCAGTTCTTC.

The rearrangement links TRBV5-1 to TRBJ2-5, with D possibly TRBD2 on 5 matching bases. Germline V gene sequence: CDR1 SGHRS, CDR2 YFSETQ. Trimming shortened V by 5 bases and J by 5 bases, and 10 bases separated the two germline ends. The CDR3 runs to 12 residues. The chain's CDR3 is CASSLAAETQYF. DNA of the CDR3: TGCGCCAGCAGTCTAGCAGCGGAGACCCAGTACTTC.

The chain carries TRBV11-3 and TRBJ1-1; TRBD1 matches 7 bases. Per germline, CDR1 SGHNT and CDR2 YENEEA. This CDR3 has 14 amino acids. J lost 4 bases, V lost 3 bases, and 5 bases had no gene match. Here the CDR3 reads CASSLGRGSTEAFF. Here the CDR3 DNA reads TGTGCCAGCAGCTTGGGCAGGGGGAGCACTGAAGCTTTCTTT.

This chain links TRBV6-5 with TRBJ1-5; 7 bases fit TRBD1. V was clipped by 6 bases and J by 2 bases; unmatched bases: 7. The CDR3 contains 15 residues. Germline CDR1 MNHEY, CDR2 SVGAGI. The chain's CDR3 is CASSPQGVGNQPQHF. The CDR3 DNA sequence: TGTGCCAGCAGCCCGCAGGGGGTGGGCAATCAGCCCCAGCATTTT.

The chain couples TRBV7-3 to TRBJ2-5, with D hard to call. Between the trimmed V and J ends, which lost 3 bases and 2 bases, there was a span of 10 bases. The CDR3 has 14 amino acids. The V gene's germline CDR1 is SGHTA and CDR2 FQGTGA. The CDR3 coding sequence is TGTGCCAGCAGCTTTAGCAGTTTTCAAGAGACCCAGTACTTC. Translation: CASSFSSFQETQYF.

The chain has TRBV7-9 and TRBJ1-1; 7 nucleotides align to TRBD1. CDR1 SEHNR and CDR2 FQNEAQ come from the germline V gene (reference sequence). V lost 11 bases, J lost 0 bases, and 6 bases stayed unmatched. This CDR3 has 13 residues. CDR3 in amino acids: CAGKTGLNTEAFF. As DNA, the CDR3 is TGTGCCGGAAAGACAGGGTTGAACACTGAAGCTTTCTTT.

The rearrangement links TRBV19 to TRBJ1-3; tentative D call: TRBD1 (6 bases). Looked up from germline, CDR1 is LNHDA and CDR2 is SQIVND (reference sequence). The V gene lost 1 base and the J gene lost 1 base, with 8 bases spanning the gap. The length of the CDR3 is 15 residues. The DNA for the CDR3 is TGTGCCAGTAGTATAGCTGGACAGTCTGGAAACACCATATATTTT. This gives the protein CASSIAGQSGNTIYF.

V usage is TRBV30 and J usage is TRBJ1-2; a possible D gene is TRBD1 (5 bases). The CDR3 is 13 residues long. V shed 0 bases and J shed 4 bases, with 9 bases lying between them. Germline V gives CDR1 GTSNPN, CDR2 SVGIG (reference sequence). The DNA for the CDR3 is TGTGCCTGGAGTGTCTTGACAGTCTATGGCTACACCTTC. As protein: CAWSVLTVYGYTF.